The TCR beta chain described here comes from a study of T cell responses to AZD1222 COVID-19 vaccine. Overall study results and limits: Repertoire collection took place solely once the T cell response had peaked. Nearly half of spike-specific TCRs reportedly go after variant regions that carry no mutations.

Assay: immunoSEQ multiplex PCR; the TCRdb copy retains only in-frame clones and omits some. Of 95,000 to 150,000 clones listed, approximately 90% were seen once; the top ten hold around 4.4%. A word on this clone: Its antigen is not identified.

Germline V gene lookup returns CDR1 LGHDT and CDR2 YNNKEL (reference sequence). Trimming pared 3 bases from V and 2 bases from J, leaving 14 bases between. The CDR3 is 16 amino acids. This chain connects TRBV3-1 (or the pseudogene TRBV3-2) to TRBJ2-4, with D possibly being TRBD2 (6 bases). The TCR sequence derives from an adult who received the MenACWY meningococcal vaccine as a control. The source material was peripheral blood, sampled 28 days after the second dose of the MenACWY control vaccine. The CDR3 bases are TGTGCCAGCAGCCAGGACTACAATTCCCCCAAAAACATTCAGTACTTC. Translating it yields CASSQDYNSPKNIQYF.